The 27 T cell receptor beta chains below were found in one sample sequenced in a study of blood T cell repertoires in COVID-19. Produced via immunoSEQ multiplex PCR; TCRdb's table is partial and in-frame only. This sample has some 170,000 clones; approximately 90% occur once, and the top ten carry around 1.6%. Sequencing was carried out using peripheral blood. These receptors were obtained from a woman aged 45-65 years with acute or convalescent COVID-19.

DNA of the CDR3: TGTGCCATTAGTAGGGACAGGGATGGCTACACCTTC. Encoded protein: CAISRDRDGYTF. The chain couples TRBV10-3 to TRBJ1-2; 9 positions match TRBD1. Looked up from germline, CDR1 is ENHRY and CDR2 is SYGVKD. The ends lost 9 bases at V and 6 bases at J; junction bases unmatched: 5. CDR3 length: 12 amino acids.

The V and J genes are TRBV18 and TRBJ1-2; D unclear. V was trimmed by 6 bases and J by 3 bases, leaving 14 bases between them. The germline gives CDR1 KGHSH, CDR2 LQKENI. The CDR3 contains 14 residues. This CDR3 is CASSPGSDYYGYTF. The DNA of the CDR3 is TGTGCCAGCTCCCCCGGCTCGGACTACTATGGCTACACCTTC.

This clone was found once. This sequence joins TRBV19 and TRBJ2-4, with D possibly TRBD2 on 5 matching bases. The CDR3 runs 15 residues. V was shortened by 3 bases and J by 0 bases, with 9 bases between the two germline ends. From germline, CDR1 is LNHDA and CDR2 SQIVND (reference sequence). The CDR3 loop reads CASSIGGIAKNIQYF. The DNA of the CDR3 is TGTGCCAGTAGTATCGGAGGCATAGCCAAAAACATTCAGTACTTC.

V and J are TRBV19 and TRBJ2-7, with 8 positions matching TRBD2. V was clipped by 9 bases and J by 0 bases; unmatched bases: 7. Germline CDR1 is LNHDA and CDR2 is SQIVND (reference sequence). The CDR3 is 14 residues long. CDR3 in DNA: TGTGCCAGCAAACTAGCGGCAAGCTCCTACGAGCAGTACTTC. Translation gives CASKLAASSYEQYF.

The chain recombines TRBV7-2 with TRBJ2-3; a weak D match, TRBD1 (5 bases). This CDR3 has 15 residues. Trimming shortened V by 1 base and J by 0 bases, and 8 bases separated the two germline ends. Germline CDR1 and CDR2: SGHTA and FQGNSA. CDR3: CASSLVWGSTDTQYF. In DNA form, the CDR3 reads TGTGCCAGCAGCTTAGTGTGGGGCAGCACAGATACGCAGTATTTT. Full variable domain (outside the CDR3, taken from reference TRBV7-2 and TRBJ2-3): GAGVSQSPSNKVTEKGKDVELRCDPISGHTALYWYRQSLGQGLEFLIYFQGNSAPDKSGLPSDRFSAERTGGSVSTLTIQRTQQEDSAVYLCASSLVWGSTDTQYFGPGTRLTVL.

V and J are TRBV19 and TRBJ1-1, with TRBD1 matching 7 bases. The CDR3 is made up of 15 amino acids. Trimming removed 5 bases from V and 8 bases from J; junction bases left unmatched: 14. The V gene's germline CDR1 is LNHDA and CDR2 SQIVND (reference sequence). The CDR3 spells CASSPRQGQKWEAFF. DNA for the CDR3: TGTGCCAGTAGTCCCAGACAGGGTCAGAAGTGGGAAGCTTTCTTT.

This rearrangement joins TRBV5-6 to TRBJ2-5, with TRBD1 identical over 10 bases. Per the germline V gene, CDR1 is SGHDT and CDR2 is YYEEEE. V dropped 4 bases and J dropped 5; count of bases not matched to a gene: 2. This CDR3 contains 13 residues. CDR3 in amino acids: CASSGDRGETQYF. CDR3 DNA: TGTGCCAGCAGCGGGGACAGGGGCGAGACCCAGTACTTC.

The chain has TRBV5-4 and TRBJ2-2; D is perhaps TRBD2 (5 bases). The CDR3 contains 16 residues. Germline V gene sequence: CDR1 SGHNT, CDR2 YYREEE (reference sequence). V gave up 1 base and J gave up 7 bases, with 17 bases separating them. The CDR3 spells CASSLSGKAPFGELFF. The CDR3 nucleotides read TGTGCCAGCAGCTTGAGCGGAAAGGCCCCCTTCGGGGAGCTGTTTTTT. The full variable domain, its missing parts supplied by reference TRBV5-4 and TRBJ2-2, is ETGVTQSPTHLIKTRGQQVTLRCSSQSGHNTVSWYQQALGQGPQFIFQYYREEENGRGNFPPRFSGLQFPNYSSELNVNALELDDSALYLCASSLSGKAPFGELFFGEGSRLTVL.

The rearrangement links TRBV5-4 to TRBJ2-4; 8 bases line up with TRBD1. Trimming removed 2 bases from V and 5 bases from J; junction bases left unmatched: 0. This CDR3 has 13 amino acids. CDR1 is SGHNT, CDR2 YYREEE, per germline (reference sequence). The CDR3 DNA follows: TGTGCCAGCAGCTTACAGGGGGAAAACATTCAGTACTTC. Its translation is CASSLQGENIQYF. The full variable domain, in which reference TRBV5-4 and TRBJ2-4 provide the parts outside the CDR3, is ETGVTQSPTHLIKTRGQQVTLRCSSQSGHNTVSWYQQALGQGPQFIFQYYREEENGRGNFPPRFSGLQFPNYSSELNVNALELDDSALYLCASSLQGENIQYFGAGTRLSVL.

This clone was recorded once. V gene TRBV7-2 combines with J gene TRBJ2-3, with TRBD2 identical over 9 bases. Trimming at V came to 1 base and at J to 5 bases, leaving 7 bases not matched to a gene. This CDR3 region has 16 residues. Germline V gene sequence: CDR1 SGHTA, CDR2 FQGNSA. CDR3 amino acids: CASSLGPSAGGDTQYF. Here the CDR3 DNA reads TGTGCCAGCAGCTTAGGTCCCTCAGCGGGAGGAGATACGCAGTATTTT.

The chain has TRBV4-1 and TRBJ2-3; the D is unclear. Germline CDR1 and CDR2: MGHRA and YSYEKL. Deletions cut 1 base from V and 3 bases from J, with 2 bases between. The CDR3 length is 12 residues. For the CDR3, the DNA is TGCGCCAGCAGCCAAGCAACAGATACGCAGTATTTT. As protein: CASSQATDTQYF.

The V call is TRBV6-2 or TRBV6-3, the J call TRBJ1-6; D uncertain. The CDR3 length is 13 residues. CDR1 is MNHEY, CDR2 SVGEGT, per germline. Between the trimmed V and J ends, which lost 2 bases and 7 bases, there was a span of 6 bases. In DNA form, the CDR3 reads TGTGCCAGCAGTTACCAAGAGAATTCACCCCTCCACTTT. Protein product: CASSYQENSPLHF.

The CDR3 bases are TGTGCCACCAGTGAAGATACAGGGGGCAAGTATGGCTACACCTTC. Its protein is CATSEDTGGKYGYTF. V usage is TRBV24-1 and J usage is TRBJ1-2; TRBD1 agrees at 9 bases. The trim removed 4 bases at V and 5 bases at J, leaving 7 bases unmatched. The CDR3 is 15 amino acids. Germline CDR1 is KGHDR and CDR2 is SFDVKD.

This chain connects TRBV11-2 to TRBJ2-5; TRBD2 might be the D (5 bases). The germline V gene encodes CDR1 SGHAT and CDR2 FQNNGV. Deletions cut 3 bases from V and 2 bases from J, with 7 bases between. The CDR3 is 13 residues long. Here the CDR3 DNA reads TGTGCCAGCAGCTTCGGGGTTCAAGAGACCCAGTACTTC. It is translated as CASSFGVQETQYF.

The rearrangement joins TRBV25-1 to TRBJ1-2; TRBD1 matches at 7 bases. V was pared by 5 bases and J by 7 bases, with 16 bases of the junction left unmatched. Germline values: CDR1 MGHDK, CDR2 SYGVNS. The CDR3 has 16 amino acids. In DNA, the CDR3 is TGTGCCAGCAGTACAGGGGCCACCGCAGTATCGAGTGGCTACACCTTC. Translation: CASSTGATAVSSGYTF.

The chain employs TRBV24-1 and TRBJ2-3, with 9 bases identical to TRBD2. V was clipped by 2 bases and J by 1 base; unmatched bases: 3. Per the germline V gene, CDR1 is KGHDR and CDR2 is SFDVKD. CDR3 length: 16 amino acids. The CDR3 region has the DNA TGTGCCACCAGTGATTACCCTAGCGGGGGCACAGATACGCAGTATTTT. It is translated as CATSDYPSGGTDTQYF.

The chain combines TRBV24-1 with TRBJ2-5, with D perhaps matching TRBD1 (5 bases). Trimming removed 2 bases from V and 5 bases from J, with 11 bases in between. The CDR3 is made up of 14 amino acids. In germline, CDR1 is KGHDR, CDR2 SFDVKD. In DNA, the CDR3 is TGTGCCACCAGTGATTCGCAGGGTATCGAGACCCAGTACTTC. It specifies CATSDSQGIETQYF.

This clone has just one count. The chain is built from TRBV27 and TRBJ2-2; D call uncertain. The ends were cut back, 6 bases at V and 0 bases at J, with 8 bases in the middle. CDR3 length: 14 residues. Looked up from germline, CDR1 is MNHEY and CDR2 is SMNVEV (reference sequence). The CDR3 protein is CASRPRANTGELFF. The CDR3 bases are TGTGCCAGCAGACCCCGGGCGAACACCGGGGAGCTGTTTTTT.

The gene calls are TRBV30 and TRBJ1-6; 10 nucleotides agree with TRBD1. CDR3 length: 15 residues. CDR1 is GTSNPN, CDR2 SVGIG, per germline (reference sequence). With V trimmed by 4 bases and J by 7 bases, 7 bases remained unmatched. DNA for the CDR3: TGTGCCTGGATTACGGGACAGGGGCTGAATTCACCCCTCCACTTT. It is translated as CAWITGQGLNSPLHF.

J is TRBJ1-2 and V is TRBV9; no reliable D call. Trimming removed 4 bases from V and 5 bases from J, with 21 bases in between. CDR3 length: 16 residues. Germline lookup yields CDR1 SGDLS and CDR2 YYNGEE. The CDR3 region is CASSPQPGEGNYGYTF. Written as DNA, the CDR3 is TGTGCCAGCAGCCCGCAGCCCGGGGAAGGGAATTATGGCTACACCTTC.

The chain recombines TRBV19 with TRBJ2-2; possibly TRBD1 for D (6 bases). The V gene lost 7 bases and the J gene lost 5 bases, with 23 bases spanning the gap. CDR3 length equals 17 residues. The V gene's germline CDR1 is LNHDA and CDR2 SQIVND (reference sequence). This CDR3 reads CASTIKQGKAATGELFF. The CDR3 bases are TGTGCCAGTACCATTAAACAGGGTAAGGCTGCGACCGGGGAGCTGTTTTTT. Together with reference TRBV19 and TRBJ2-2, the CDR3 gives the full variable domain: DGGITQSPKYLFRKEGQNVTLSCEQNLNHDAMYWYRQDPGQGLRLIYYSQIVNDFQKGDIAEGYSVSREKKESFPLTVTSAQKNPTAFYLCASTIKQGKAATGELFFGEGSRLTVL.

This chain connects TRBV18 to TRBJ2-5; TRBD2 matches 7 bases. This CDR3 is 15 amino acids long. The trim removed 6 bases at V and 1 base at J, leaving 8 bases unmatched. Germline assignment: CDR1 KGHSH and CDR2 LQKENI. The chain's CDR3 is CASSTKRGPQETQYF. In DNA form, the CDR3 reads TGTGCCAGCTCTACGAAGCGGGGACCCCAAGAGACCCAGTACTTC.

V is TRBV12-1 and J is TRBJ1-4; TRBD1, the D gene given by the table, was not confirmed from the DNA. TRBV12-1 is a documented pseudogene. This CDR3 is 10 amino acids long. The DNA of the CDR3 is TGTGCCTTTAGGGGCGAAAAACTGTTTTTT. It translates to CAFRGEKLFF.

The rearrangement joins TRBV25-1 to TRBJ2-3; D may be TRBD2 (6 bases). V was pared by 6 bases and J by 9 bases, with 7 bases between. The germline V gene has CDR1 MGHDK and CDR2 SYGVNS. CDR3 length equals 10 residues. DNA for the CDR3: TGTGCCAGCAGGGCGGGAACGCAGTATTTT. Encoded protein: CASRAGTQYF.

The genes are TRBV27 and TRBJ2-1, with TRBD1 as a possible D gene (6 bases). CDR3 length: 15 amino acids. V lost 2 bases and J lost 7, with 15 bases in between. Germline CDR1 and CDR2: MNHEY and SMNVEV (reference sequence). The CDR3 region is CASSLGGAAFNEQFF. CDR3 nucleotide sequence: TGTGCCAGCAGTTTAGGGGGCGCGGCGTTTAATGAGCAGTTCTTC.

The chain combines TRBV30 with TRBJ1-3, with D possibly being TRBD1 (6 bases). The CDR3 is made up of 12 amino acids. V lost 3 bases and J lost 6, with 9 bases in between. The germline gives CDR1 GTSNPN, CDR2 SVGIG (reference sequence). The CDR3 DNA follows: TGTGCCTGGAGGAGGGGGATAAACACCATATATTTT. Translating gives CAWRRGINTIYF.

This clone came up once. The CDR3, as DNA: TGTGCCAGTAGAAGACAGGTTAGGGGCCCTAATGAAAAACTGTTTTTT. Its protein product is CASRRQVRGPNEKLFF. The chain uses TRBV19 and TRBJ1-4, with D perhaps matching TRBD1 (6 bases). The germline CDR1 and CDR2 sequences are LNHDA and SQIVND (reference sequence). V was shortened by 6 bases and J by 3 bases, with 17 bases between the two germline ends. This CDR3 has 16 amino acids.